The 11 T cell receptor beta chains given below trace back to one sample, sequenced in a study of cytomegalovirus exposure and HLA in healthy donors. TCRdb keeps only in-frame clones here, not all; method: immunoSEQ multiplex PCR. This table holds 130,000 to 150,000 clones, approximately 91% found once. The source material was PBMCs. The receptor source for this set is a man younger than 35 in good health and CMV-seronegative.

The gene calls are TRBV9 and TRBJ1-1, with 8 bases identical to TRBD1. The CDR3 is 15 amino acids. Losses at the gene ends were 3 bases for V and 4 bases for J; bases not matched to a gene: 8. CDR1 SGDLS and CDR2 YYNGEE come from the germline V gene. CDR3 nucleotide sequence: TGTGCCAGCAGCGGACAGGGGTTTGTAGGCACTGAAGCTTTCTTT. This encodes CASSGQGFVGTEAFF.

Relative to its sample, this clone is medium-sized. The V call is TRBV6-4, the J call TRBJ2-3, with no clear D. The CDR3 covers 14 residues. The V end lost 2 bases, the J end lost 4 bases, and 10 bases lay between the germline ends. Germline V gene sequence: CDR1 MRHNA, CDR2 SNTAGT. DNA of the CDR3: TGTGCCAGCAGTGACCTCCTAGATCCAGATACGCAGTATTTT. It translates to CASSDLLDPDTQYF.

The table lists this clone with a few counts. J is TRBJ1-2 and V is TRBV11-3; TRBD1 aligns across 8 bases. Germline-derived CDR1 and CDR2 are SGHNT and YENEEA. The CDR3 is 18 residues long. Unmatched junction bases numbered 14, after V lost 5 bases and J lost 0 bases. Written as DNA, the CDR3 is TGTGCCAGCAGCCCCCCCGGGACAGGACAAGGTCCTAACTATGGCTACACCTTC. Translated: CASSPPGTGQGPNYGYTF.

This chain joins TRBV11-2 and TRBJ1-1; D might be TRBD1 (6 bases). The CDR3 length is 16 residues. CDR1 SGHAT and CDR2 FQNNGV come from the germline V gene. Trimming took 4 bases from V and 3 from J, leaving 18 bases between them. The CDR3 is CASSSQGLGGDTEAFF. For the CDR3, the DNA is TGTGCCAGCAGCTCCCAGGGATTAGGGGGAGACACTGAAGCTTTCTTT.

The CDR3 DNA reads TGTGCCAGCAGCTTTGGTTCCTCGAGCTCCTACAATGAGCAGTTCTTC. Amino acids: CASSFGSSSSYNEQFF. The chain has TRBV11-3 and TRBJ2-1; no clear D gene. The CDR3 runs to 16 residues. V lost 3 bases and J lost 0, with 12 bases in between. Looked up from germline, CDR1 is SGHNT and CDR2 is YENEEA.

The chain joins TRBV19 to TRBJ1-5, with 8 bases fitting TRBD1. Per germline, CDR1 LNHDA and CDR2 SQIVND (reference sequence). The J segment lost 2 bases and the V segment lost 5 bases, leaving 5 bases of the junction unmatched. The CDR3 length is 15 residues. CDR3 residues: CASSVGTGGNQPQHF. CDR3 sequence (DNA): TGTGCCAGTAGTGTGGGGACAGGCGGCAATCAGCCCCAGCATTTT.

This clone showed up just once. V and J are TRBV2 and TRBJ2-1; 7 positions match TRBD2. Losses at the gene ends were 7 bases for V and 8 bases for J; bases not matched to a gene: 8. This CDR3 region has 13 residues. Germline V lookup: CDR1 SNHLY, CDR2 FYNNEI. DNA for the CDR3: TGTGCCAGCATGGGAGCGGGGTACGATGAGCAGTTCTTC. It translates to CASMGAGYDEQFF.

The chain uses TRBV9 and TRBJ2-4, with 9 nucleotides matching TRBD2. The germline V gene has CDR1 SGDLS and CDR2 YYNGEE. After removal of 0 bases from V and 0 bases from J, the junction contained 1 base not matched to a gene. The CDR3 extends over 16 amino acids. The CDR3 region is CASSVGSGGAKNIQYF. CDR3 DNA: TGTGCCAGCAGCGTAGGTAGCGGGGGAGCCAAAAACATTCAGTACTTC.

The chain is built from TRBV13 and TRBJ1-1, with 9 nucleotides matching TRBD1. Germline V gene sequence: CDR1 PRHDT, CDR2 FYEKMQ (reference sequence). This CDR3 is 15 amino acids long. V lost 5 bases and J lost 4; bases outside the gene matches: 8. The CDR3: CASSPRDRVATEAFF. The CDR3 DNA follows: TGTGCCAGCAGCCCCCGGGACAGGGTGGCCACTGAAGCTTTCTTT.

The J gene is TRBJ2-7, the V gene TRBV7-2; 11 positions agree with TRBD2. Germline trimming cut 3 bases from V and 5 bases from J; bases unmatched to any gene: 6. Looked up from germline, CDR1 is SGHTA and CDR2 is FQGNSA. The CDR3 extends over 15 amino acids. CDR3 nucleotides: TGTGCCAGCAGCTTCCTAGCGGGGGGCCCCGACGAGCAGTACTTC. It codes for CASSFLAGGPDEQYF.

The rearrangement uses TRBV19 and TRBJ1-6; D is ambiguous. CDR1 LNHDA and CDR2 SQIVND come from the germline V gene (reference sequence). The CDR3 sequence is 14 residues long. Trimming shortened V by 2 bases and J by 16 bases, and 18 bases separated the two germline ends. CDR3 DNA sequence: TGTGCCAGTAGTATATCTTTCCGCACCCAGAGGCTCCACTTT. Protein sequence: CASSISFRTQRLHF. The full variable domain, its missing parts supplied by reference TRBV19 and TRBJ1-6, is DGGITQSPKYLFRKEGQNVTLSCEQNLNHDAMYWYRQDPGQGLRLIYYSQIVNDFQKGDIAEGYSVSREKKESFPLTVTSAQKNPTAFYLCASSISFRTQRLHFGNGTRLTVT.